Here is one TCR beta chain with its context. The source of the sample is a study of beta chain features in type 1 diabetes. Isolated RNA was reverse transcribed in full, so expressed TCRB transcripts were sequenced. Measured with immunoSEQ multiplex PCR; TCRdb has only the in-frame clones, and not every one. The sample lists about 220,000 clones, approximately 10% occurring once. Averaging about 120 mL, one heparinised blood draw was given by each donor. All sorted populations exceeded 98% purity. V shed 3 bases and J shed 4 bases, with 8 bases lying between them. This CDR3 contains 12 residues. Germline V CDR1 and CDR2: GTSNPN, SVGIG (reference sequence).

Sequenced material: central memory CD4+ T cells from blood. This chain uses TRBV30 with TRBJ2-3; D remains ambiguous. This TCR came from a man between 18 and 35 years old in good health. CDR3 amino acids: CAWRPPADTQYF. The CDR3 DNA follows: TGTGCCTGGAGACCTCCCGCAGATACGCAGTATTTT.